These T cell receptor beta chains were read from a single sample in a study of shared clonotypes between healthy human individuals. Some clones are missing from TCRdb's copy, which holds only in-frame ones; the method was immunoSEQ multiplex PCR. The sample has about 2.1 million clones, more than 85% seen once; the top ten hold approximately 1.7%. The sample taken for sequencing was naive CD8+ T cells from PBMCs. The receptors shown here come from a man between 18 and 35 years old in good health. Some clones in this sample may be carry-over from other donors' samples. The CDR3 runs from the conserved cysteine through the conserved F or W. A D gene is named only where the DNA matches it firmly. Not all rows give a size; the values are once, few, many and, for expanded clones, a class.

cdr3_nt cdr3_aa v_call d_call clone_size j_call
TGTGCCAGCAGCGTAGACGGGACAGTAAATGAAAAACTGTTTTTT CASSVDGTVNEKLFF TRBV9 TRBD1 once TRBJ1-4
TGCAGCGCCGGTCCAGGGAGCTATGGCTACACCTTC CSAGPGSYGYTF TRBV29-1 - - TRBJ1-2
TGTGCCAGCGCGGCCGGGAAGCGTGCGTACAATGAGCAGTTCTTC CASAAGKRAYNEQFF TRBV4-2 - - TRBJ2-1
TGTGCCAGCAGCTACCGACTAGCCGAGGACGAGCAGTACTTC CASSYRLAEDEQYF TRBV4-2 TRBD2 - TRBJ2-7
TGTGCCAGCAGTAACCGCCGCATTTGGAATGAAAAACTGTTTTTT CASSNRRIWNEKLFF TRBV28 - - TRBJ1-4
TGTGCCATCAGTGGAACAGGGAACCCCTACGAGCAGTACTTC CAISGTGNPYEQYF TRBV10-3 - - TRBJ2-7
TGTGCCAGCAGCGTAGCTGTAGTCGGGACAGGGGCCTACAATGAGCAGTTCTTC CASSVAVVGTGAYNEQFF TRBV9 TRBD1 - TRBJ2-1
TGTGCCAGCGGGCCAGGGGCCTCCCACGAGCAGTACTTC CASGPGASHEQYF TRBV7-3 - - TRBJ2-7
TGCAGCGTTGAAGTCCAGGGGGCGAGCGAGCAGTACTTC CSVEVQGASEQYF TRBV29-1 TRBD1 - TRBJ2-7
TGTGCCAGCAGCGCCGGGACCAAAAGGGAGACCCAGTACTTC CASSAGTKRETQYF TRBV9 - - TRBJ2-5
TGTGCCAGCACCGGGACAGGGATAACCTACGAGCAGTACTTC CASTGTGITYEQYF TRBV25-1 TRBD1 - TRBJ2-7
TGTGCCAGCAGTCCGTCGGGACTAGATAACACCGGGGAGCTGTTTTTT CASSPSGLDNTGELFF TRBV28 TRBD2 once TRBJ2-2
TGTGCCAGCAGCCCGAGTGGCGGGGGCGATGGCACTGAAGCTTTCTTT CASSPSGGGDGTEAFF TRBV13 - - TRBJ1-1
TGTGCCACCAGCAGAGGACTAGCGGGCACCTACGAGCAGTACTTC CATSRGLAGTYEQYF TRBV15 TRBD2 - TRBJ2-7
TGTGCCAGCAGCCAAGATTCTAACAGGGCTATGGAGCAGTACTTC CASSQDSNRAMEQYF TRBV14 - once TRBJ2-7
TGTGCCAGCAGCTTAGTACTTCGCACCGGGGAGCTGTTTTTT CASSLVLRTGELFF TRBV5-8 - - TRBJ2-2
TGTGCCAGCAGTTTACCTACCCTAGCGGGAGGGCCGGATACGCAGTATTTT CASSLPTLAGGPDTQYF TRBV27 TRBD2 - TRBJ2-3
TGTGCCTGGAGCCGAGAATACACCGGGGAGCTGTTTTTT CAWSREYTGELFF TRBV30 - - TRBJ2-2
TGTGCCAGCAGCTTAGCCGGGGGAACTGAAGCTTTCTTT CASSLAGGTEAFF TRBV11-1 - - TRBJ1-1
TGTGCTAGTGGTTTGAGTCAGCGAGGCACAGATACGCAGTATTTT CASGLSQRGTDTQYF TRBV12-5 - once TRBJ2-3
TGTGCCATCAGTGAGATGGGACAGGGGGTCTCCTACGAGCAGTACTTC CAISEMGQGVSYEQYF TRBV10-3 TRBD1 - TRBJ2-7
TGTGCCAGCAGGCGCCTCAGGGGGCTCGATGGCTACACCTTC CASRRLRGLDGYTF TRBV28 TRBD1 - TRBJ1-2
TGTGCCAGCAGTTTTGTCACCTGCTCTGGAAACACCATATATTTT CASSFVTCSGNTIYF TRBV27 - once TRBJ1-3
TGTGCCAGCAGCTCCGACAGACTAGCCCACGAGCAGTACTTC CASSSDRLAHEQYF TRBV7-9 TRBD2 - TRBJ2-7
TGTGCCAGCAGCTCGCGGGACAACTACTACGAGCAGTACTTC CASSSRDNYYEQYF TRBV11-2 - - TRBJ2-7
TGTGCCAGCAGCTTCGGGACTACTTACGAGCAGTACTTC CASSFGTTYEQYF TRBV5-6 TRBD2 - TRBJ2-7
TGTGCCAGCAGCTCTTTACAGCGGGGGGACACTGAAGCTTTCTTT CASSSLQRGDTEAFF TRBV7-9 - few TRBJ1-1
TGTGCCAGCAGTGCAACAGGGGGCGGGCAGCCCCAGCATTTT CASSATGGGQPQHF TRBV27 TRBD1 - TRBJ1-5
TGTGCCAGCAGCGCCTCCCGCCAGGGTGAGCAGTTCTTC CASSASRQGEQFF TRBV7-6 - - TRBJ2-1
TGTGCCAGCGGGACAGGGGAGGTCGGGGAGCTGTTTTTT CASGTGEVGELFF TRBV7-3 TRBD1 - TRBJ2-2
TGTGCCAGCAGAGTACGGGAGCAGCATGAGCAGTTCTTC CASRVREQHEQFF TRBV6-4 - - TRBJ2-1
TGTGCCAGCAGCTTAAGGACGGGAAGAAATGAGCAGTTCTTC CASSLRTGRNEQFF TRBV7-8 - - TRBJ2-1
TGTGCCAGCAGTTCCGGACTAGCGGGCGCCTACGAGCAGTACTTC CASSSGLAGAYEQYF TRBV5-6 TRBD2 once TRBJ2-7
TGTGCCAGTAGTCCCGGGGTCGGGGAGCTGTTTTTT CASSPGVGELFF TRBV19 - once TRBJ2-2
TGCGCCAGCAGCCAAGATCGACAGGGCCCCAGAGCCCCCTATGGCTACACCTTC CASSQDRQGPRAPYGYTF TRBV4-3 TRBD1 - TRBJ1-2
TGTGCCTGGAGTGTAGAGGGGGGCTGGGAGACCCAGTACTTC CAWSVEGGWETQYF TRBV30 - - TRBJ2-5
TGTGCCAGCAGCCTGGACAGTACCGGGGAGCTGTTTTTT CASSLDSTGELFF TRBV28 - - TRBJ2-2
TGTGCCAGCAGCCAAGATCCAGTTGGTGGAGTGTATGGCTACACCTTC CASSQDPVGGVYGYTF TRBV4-2 - - TRBJ1-2
TGTGCCAGCAGTGACAGGTTGGGCTATGGCTACACCTTC CASSDRLGYGYTF TRBV6-1 - - TRBJ1-2
TGTGCCAGCAGTCCACGACTAGGAGAGACCCAGTACTTC CASSPRLGETQYF TRBV27 - - TRBJ2-5
TGTGCCAGCAGTTTGGTTTCAGGGGGCGAGCAGTACTTC CASSLVSGGEQYF TRBV28 TRBD1 - TRBJ2-7
TGTGCCAGCAGCCCTGGGGGGGGACAGGGAAGCACAGATACGCAGTATTTT CASSPGGGQGSTDTQYF TRBV9 TRBD1 - TRBJ2-3
TGTGCCAGCAGTTACGGGGACTTTGCCGGGGAGCTGTTTTTT CASSYGDFAGELFF TRBV6-6 - - TRBJ2-2
TGTGCCAGCAGCAGGGGGCGAATTGATGGCTACACCTTC CASSRGRIDGYTF TRBV27 TRBD1 - TRBJ1-2
TGTGCCAGCAGCTCCCACCCCCCGGGACTCAAAACCGGGGAGCTGTTTTTT CASSSHPPGLKTGELFF TRBV7-3 - once TRBJ2-2
TGTGCCAGCAGTCTACAGGGTTTTGGACAGCCCCAGCATTTT CASSLQGFGQPQHF TRBV6-1 - - TRBJ1-5
TGTGCCAGCAGCCACGGCTCGGAGGGGCACACTGAAGCTTTCTTT CASSHGSEGHTEAFF TRBV7-3 - - TRBJ1-1
TGTGCCAGCAGTGATGGGCTAGCGGGAGCCCCGATAGATACGCAGTATTTT CASSDGLAGAPIDTQYF TRBV6-1 TRBD2 - TRBJ2-3